This is a list of T cell receptor beta chains from one sample in a study of T cells in Graves' hyperthyroidism and ophthalmopathy. In TCRdb, the multiplex PCR reads were re-called with MiXCR into one record per CDR3 protein. Of roughly 290,000 distinct CDR3 sequences listed, around 15% are singletons. Sequencing used blood. These receptors were obtained from a woman aged 55-70 years with Graves' ophthalmopathy. Each CDR3 is given with its conserved first and last residue. D genes are given only for firm matches. Only part of the rows carry a size: once, few, many, or a class if the clone is expanded.

TRBJ1-1 | TRBV5-1 | 16 | many | TRBD1 | TGCGCCAGCAGCCCCCCGGGACAGGGGGACGGCACTGAAGCTTTCTTT | CASSPPGQGDGTEAFF
TRBJ1-5 | TRBV6-5 | 14 | . | . | TGTGCCAGCAGTAACCGACAGGGCAATCAGCCCCAGCATTTT | CASSNRQGNQPQHF
TRBJ2-1 | TRBV28 | 14 | . | TRBD2 | TGTGCCAGCAGAGCTAGCGGAGGACGGTATGAGCAGTTCTTC | CASRASGGRYEQFF
TRBJ2-5 | TRBV2 | 13 | many | . | TGTGCCAGCAGTGCAGGAGATCGAGAGACCCAGTACTTC | CASSAGDRETQYF
TRBJ1-1 | TRBV7-8 | 17 | many | TRBD1 | TGTGCCAGCAGCTTCACCCTTTCGGGACAGGGGGACTCTGAAGCTTTCTTT | CASSFTLSGQGDSEAFF
TRBJ2-7 | TRBV2 | 14 | . | TRBD1 | TGTGCCAGCAGGGGACAGGGGAACGTCTACGAGCAGTACTTC | CASRGQGNVYEQYF
TRBJ2-2 | TRBV5-8 | 17 | . | . | TGCGCCAGCAGCCAAGATATGGCAGGGACCGTCCCCGGGGAGCTGTTTTTT | CASSQDMAGTVPGELFF
TRBJ1-6 | TRBV28 | 14 | many | . | TGTGCCAGCACCAGGACACCAAGAGACTCACCCCTCCACTTT | CASTRTPRDSPLHF
TRBJ2-1 | TRBV7-2 | 14 | . | . | TGTGCCAGCAGCTTAGCAGGTCCTTACAATGAGCAGTTCTTC | CASSLAGPYNEQFF
TRBJ1-2 | TRBV18 | 17 | . | . | TGTGCCAGCTCACCAATATTCCGGGCCTCACTAAACTATGGCTACACCTTC | CASSPIFRASLNYGYTF
TRBJ2-7 | TRBV18 | 15 | . | TRBD2 | TGTGCCGGCTCACCCAGACTAGCGGGGGCCCTCGAGCAGTACTTC | CAGSPRLAGALEQYF
TRBJ2-7 | TRBV19 | 13 | . | TRBD1 | TGTGCCAGTAGCCGGGACAGCGGATACGAGCAGTACTTC | CASSRDSGYEQYF
TRBJ2-3 | TRBV6-1 | 15 | few | TRBD2 | TGTGCCAGCACCCCGGGACTAGCCGGGTGGGGTACGCAGTATTTT | CASTPGLAGWGTQYF
TRBJ2-3 | TRBV28 | 15 | . | TRBD2 | TGTGCCAGCAGTCCTTTAGCGGGCGGGACAGATACGCAGTATTTT | CASSPLAGGTDTQYF
TRBJ1-2 | TRBV5-6 | 14 | . | . | TGTGCCAGCAGCTTGCAGGGGATGGTCTATGGCTACACCTTC | CASSLQGMVYGYTF
TRBJ2-6 | TRBV27 | 17 | many | TRBD1 | TGTGCCAGCAGTTTCGGACAGGGGTTCTCTGGGGCCAACGTCCTGACTTTC | CASSFGQGFSGANVLTF
TRBJ2-3 | TRBV25-1 | 11 | few | . | TGTGCCAGCAGTCGGGGGACATTCCAGTATTTT | CASSRGTFQYF
TRBJ2-3 | TRBV5-1 | 16 | few | . | TGCGCCAGCAGCTTGTCAGGGAAGTCGGGCTCAGATACGCAGTATTTT | CASSLSGKSGSDTQYF
TRBJ1-3 | TRBV5-1 | 16 | few | . | TGCGCCAGCAGCTTGGTTTCCGTAAACTCTGGAAACACCATATATTTT | CASSLVSVNSGNTIYF
TRBJ1-6 | TRBV6-6 | 16 | many | . | TGTGCCAGCAGTTACTCAGTCCGGCAGGGTAATTCACCCCTCCACTTT | CASSYSVRQGNSPLHF
TRBJ2-7 | TRBV13 | 15 | few | TRBD1 | TGTGCCAGCAGCCCGCGGGACAGGCGATCCTACGAGCAGTACTTC | CASSPRDRRSYEQYF
TRBJ2-2 | TRBV6-1 | 16 | . | . | TGTGCCAGCACCGCGGAGGCCTCTTGGAACACCGGGGAGCTGTTTTTT | CASTAEASWNTGELFF
TRBJ2-3 | TRBV10-3 | 15 | many | TRBD1 | TGTGCCATCAGTGAATGGACAGGGAATTCGGATACGCAGTATTTT | CAISEWTGNSDTQYF
TRBJ1-6 | TRBV6-2/TRBV6-3 | 14 | many | TRBD1 | TGTGCCAGCACCGAGACAGGGAAGAATTCACCCCTCCACTTT | CASTETGKNSPLHF
TRBJ1-5 | TRBV19 | 18 | . | . | TGTGCCAGTAGTATAAGGGCAGTCACAGAACGTAGCAATCAGCCCCAGCATTTT | CASSIRAVTERSNQPQHF
TRBJ2-1 | TRBV18 | 17 | many | TRBD2 | TGTGCCAGCTCACGGATTTTGAGGACTAGCGGTTACAATGAGCAGTTCTTC | CASSRILRTSGYNEQFF
TRBJ2-1 | TRBV7-9 | 14 | . | . | TGTGCCAGCAGCTTCGCGGGGGCCGACAATGAGCAGTTCTTC | CASSFAGADNEQFF